This note documents a single TCR beta chain sequence. The sample belongs to a study of blood T cell repertoires in COVID-19. Some clones are missing from TCRdb's copy, which holds only in-frame ones; the method was immunoSEQ multiplex PCR. There are approximately 180,000 clones in the sample; nearly 90% occur only once, and roughly 21% lies in the top ten. The CDR3 spans 17 residues. Germline V CDR1 and CDR2: SGHTA, FQGNSA. V was cut by 1 base and J by 5 bases, with 17 bases left in between. This clonotype originated in a man between 60 and 75 years old with active or convalescent COVID-19. V gene TRBV7-2 combines with J gene TRBJ2-2; D is undetermined. The sequenced sample was peripheral blood. The CDR3 sequence is CASSLGGKAAGTGELFF. CDR3 DNA: TGTGCCAGCAGCTTAGGAGGAAAGGCGGCCGGTACCGGGGAGCTGTTTTTT.